The rows below give T cell receptor beta chains drawn from one sample of a study of shared clonotypes between healthy human individuals. Assay used: immunoSEQ multiplex PCR; TCRdb lists only in-frame clones, some missing. The sample yields hundreds of thousands of clones, 72% seen once. Sequences were obtained from memory CD4+ T cells sorted from blood. The receptor source for this set is a woman in her twenties or thirties in good health. Each CDR3 is given with its conserved first and last residue. The D gene is left open where the match is weak. Clone size is stated in some rows and not others, as once, few, many or a class when expanded.

CDR3 | DNA | V | D | size | J
CAIRGTQGTSSGANVLTF | TGTGCCATCAGGGGAACACAGGGGACCAGCTCTGGGGCCAACGTCCTGACTTTC | TRBV10-3 | TRBD1 | - | TRBJ2-6
CASSSPGGLLRHGYTF | TGTGCCAGCAGCTCCCCGGGGGGCCTCCTGAGGCATGGCTACACCTTC | TRBV7-9 | - | - | TRBJ1-2
CASSLIAGGRDEQYF | TGTGCCAGCAGCCTCATAGCGGGAGGGAGGGACGAGCAGTACTTC | TRBV6-5 | TRBD2 | - | TRBJ2-7
CAARVNYGYTF | TGTGCCGCCAGGGTTAACTATGGCTACACCTTC | TRBV6-1 | - | - | TRBJ1-2
CASSLSAGTGEGYTF | TGTGCCAGCAGCTTATCCGCCGGGACAGGGGAAGGCTACACCTTC | TRBV7-9 | TRBD1 | - | TRBJ1-2
CASSQEASGTDTQYF | TGCGCCAGCAGCCAAGAGGCTAGCGGCACAGATACGCAGTATTTT | TRBV4-1 | - | once | TRBJ2-3
CASSQTGIEQYF | TGTGCCAGCAGCCAAACGGGGATCGAGCAGTACTTC | TRBV7-2 | - | - | TRBJ2-7
CATSRESSYEQYF | TGTGCCACCAGCAGAGAAAGCAGCTACGAGCAGTACTTC | TRBV15 | - | - | TRBJ2-7
CASSLEASSTDTQYF | TGTGCCAGCAGCTTAGAGGCGTCGAGCACAGATACGCAGTATTTT | TRBV7-2 | - | - | TRBJ2-3
CASSWGGVYTQYF | TGTGCCAGCAGCTGGGGCGGGGTGTATACGCAGTATTTT | TRBV5-4 | - | once | TRBJ2-3
CASSLSLRAGDSYEQYF | TGTGCCAGCAGTTTATCTCTAAGAGCGGGGGACTCCTACGAGCAGTACTTC | TRBV27 | TRBD2 | once | TRBJ2-7
CATSSGRRDWNEQYF | TGTGCCACCAGCTCGGGGCGAAGGGATTGGAACGAGCAGTACTTC | TRBV19 | - | once | TRBJ2-7
CASSSGAMMNTEAFF | TGTGCCAGCAGCTCCGGGGCGATGATGAACACTGAAGCTTTCTTT | TRBV11-2 | - | - | TRBJ1-1
CASSSSGLAGGHRELFF | TGTGCCAGCAGTTCTTCCGGACTAGCGGGGGGGCACCGGGAGCTGTTTTTT | TRBV7-2 | TRBD2 | - | TRBJ2-2
CASSPLTANYGYTF | TGTGCCAGCAGTCCATTGACAGCGAACTATGGCTACACCTTC | TRBV27 | - | - | TRBJ1-2
CASSSPERGNTEAFF | TGCGCCAGCAGCTCCCCCGAACGAGGGAACACTGAAGCTTTCTTT | TRBV5-1 | - | - | TRBJ1-1
CASSLVGSTDTQYF | TGCGCCAGCAGCTTGGTAGGGAGCACAGATACGCAGTATTTT | TRBV5-1 | - | - | TRBJ2-3
CASSFGGSYEQYF | TGTGCCAGCAGCTTTGGGGGGTCCTACGAGCAGTACTTC | TRBV7-3 | - | - | TRBJ2-7
CASSAGLAYEQYF | TGCGCCAGCAGTGCCGGACTAGCTTACGAGCAGTACTTC | TRBV10-2 | TRBD2 | - | TRBJ2-7
CASLAGMGLRGSEAFF | TGTGCCAGTCTGGCGGGGATGGGCCTCAGGGGGAGTGAAGCTTTCTTT | TRBV19 | TRBD1 | - | TRBJ1-1
CASSENRGMRGDTQYF | TGTGCCAGCAGTGAAAACAGGGGGATGCGCGGAGATACGCAGTATTTT | TRBV2 | TRBD1 | - | TRBJ2-3
CASSLEVLSWETQYF | TGTGCCAGCAGTTTAGAGGTACTATCTTGGGAGACCCAGTACTTC | TRBV28 | - | - | TRBJ2-5